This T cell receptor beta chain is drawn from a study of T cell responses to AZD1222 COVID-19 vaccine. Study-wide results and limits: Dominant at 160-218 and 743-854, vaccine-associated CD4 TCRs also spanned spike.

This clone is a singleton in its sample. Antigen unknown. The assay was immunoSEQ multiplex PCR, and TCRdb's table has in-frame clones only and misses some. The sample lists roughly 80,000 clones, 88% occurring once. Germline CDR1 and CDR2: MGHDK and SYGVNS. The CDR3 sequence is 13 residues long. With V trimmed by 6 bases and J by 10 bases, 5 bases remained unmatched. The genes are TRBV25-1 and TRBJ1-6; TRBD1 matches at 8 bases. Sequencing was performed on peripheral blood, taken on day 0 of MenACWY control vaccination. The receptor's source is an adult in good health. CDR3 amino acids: CASRDRVGSPLHF. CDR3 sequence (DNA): TGTGCCAGCAGGGACAGGGTGGGGTCACCCCTCCACTTT. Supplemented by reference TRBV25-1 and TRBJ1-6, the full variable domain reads EADIYQTPRYLVIGTGKKITLECSQTMGHDKMYWYQQDPGMELHLIHYSYGVNSTEKGDLSSESTVSRIRTEHFPLTLESARPSHTSQYLCASRDRVGSPLHFGNGTRLTVT.